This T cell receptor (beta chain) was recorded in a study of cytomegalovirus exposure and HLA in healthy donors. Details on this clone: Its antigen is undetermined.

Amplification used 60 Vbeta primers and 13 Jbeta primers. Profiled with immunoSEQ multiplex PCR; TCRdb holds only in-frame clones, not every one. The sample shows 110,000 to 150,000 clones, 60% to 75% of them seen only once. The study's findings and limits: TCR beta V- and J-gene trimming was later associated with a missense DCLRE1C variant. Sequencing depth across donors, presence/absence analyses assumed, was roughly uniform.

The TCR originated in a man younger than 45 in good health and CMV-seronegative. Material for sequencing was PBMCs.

CDR3 sequence (DNA): TGTGCCAGTAGTAAGGCGCTGGACTTCTCCTACGAGCAGTACTTC. Translated: CASSKALDFSYEQYF. The chain is built from TRBV19 and TRBJ2-7; possibly TRBD2 for D (5 bases). Germline lookup yields CDR1 LNHDA and CDR2 SQIVND (reference sequence). The V gene lost 4 bases and the J gene lost 0 bases, with 13 bases spanning the gap. This CDR3 region has 15 residues.